Detailed here is one TCR beta chain. These data are taken from a study of blood T cell repertoires in COVID-19. Germline V gene data show CDR1 as KGHSH and CDR2 as LQKENI. This CDR3 is 13 amino acids long. V was shortened by 3 bases and J by 7 bases, with 12 bases between the two germline ends. Per the original data handling: Reference gene primer amplification gave estimated nucleated cell counts. Generated by immunoSEQ multiplex PCR, the TCRdb table keeps only in-frame clones and is missing some. D and trimming come from the DNA, and the V and J calls and clone size come from that table. This sample has roughly 60,000 clones, with more than 75% found just once.

This clonotype was obtained from a human donor with active COVID-19. The donor label of this sample is uncertain. V gene TRBV18 combines with J gene TRBJ1-2; D is uncertain. Sequencing was done on a sample of peripheral blood. CDR3 residues: CASSPDGVAGYTF. The CDR3 DNA is TGTGCCAGCTCACCTGACGGGGTCGCTGGCTACACCTTC.